This T cell receptor beta chain was captured in a study of blood T cell repertoires in COVID-19. Per germline, CDR1 SGHVS and CDR2 FNYEAQ. CDR3 size: 16 residues. The ends lost 1 base at V and 0 bases at J; junction bases unmatched: 5. Participant-reported clinical history was the basis for cohort assignment. The method was immunoSEQ multiplex PCR; TCRdb's version includes in-frame clones alone and lacks a portion of them. Among under 200,000 clones listed, approximately 81% were seen once. The sample was PBMCs or T cells enriched from blood (not recorded which). This receptor was identified in a man in his sixties who had recovered from COVID-19. The J gene is TRBJ2-5, the V gene TRBV7-6; 7 bases fit TRBD2. CDR3 sequence (DNA): TGTGCCAGCAGCTTAGGGCGGGGAGGGGACCAAGAGACCCAGTACTTC. This gives the protein CASSLGRGGDQETQYF.